The 26 T cell receptor beta chains given below trace back to one sample, sequenced in a study of shared clonotypes between healthy human individuals. Repertoires were generated with immunoSEQ multiplex PCR, while TCRdb's copy carries only in-frame clones and drops some. This sample has approximately 320,000 clones; around 90% occur once, and the top ten carry about a sixth. The sample comprised memory CD8+ T cells sorted from blood. Subset in this sample: CD45RO+ cells pooled with CCR7-negative TemRA cells. The origin of the receptors is a man aged 18 to 30 in good health.

V is TRBV28 and J is TRBJ1-3, with 9 bases identical to TRBD1. Trimming at V came to 4 bases and at J to 0 bases, leaving 7 bases not matched to a gene. This CDR3 has 17 residues. The germline gives CDR1 MDHEN, CDR2 SYDVKM. Here the CDR3 DNA reads TGTGCCAGCAGTTCTGGGACAGGGACCAACTCTGGAAACACCATATATTTT. Translating it yields CASSSGTGTNSGNTIYF.

The chain joins TRBV6-5 to TRBJ1-2; D is possibly TRBD1 (6 bases). There are 13 residues in the CDR3. The germline CDR1 and CDR2 sequences are MNHEY and SVGAGI. The V gene lost 7 bases and the J gene lost 4 bases, with 13 bases spanning the gap. For the CDR3, the DNA is TGTGCCAGCACCCTGGACAGAGGCTATGGCTACACCTTC. It yields the protein CASTLDRGYGYTF.

This chain links TRBV6-5 with TRBJ2-7, with D perhaps TRBD1 (5 bases). The germline V and J ends were trimmed by 6 bases and 6 bases, with 12 bases remaining between them. Germline loops: CDR1 MNHEY, CDR2 SVGAGI. The CDR3 consists of 12 residues. This CDR3 is CASSPDSGEQYF. CDR3 nucleotide sequence: TGTGCCAGCAGCCCTGACAGTGGCGAGCAGTACTTC.

The chain employs TRBV2 and TRBJ2-7, with TRBD2 identical over 13 bases. Trimming removed 11 bases from V and 2 bases from J; junction bases left unmatched: 9. Germline V lookup: CDR1 SNHLY, CDR2 FYNNEI. The CDR3 length is 15 residues. Here the CDR3 reads CAFWTSGSWPYEQYF. As DNA, the CDR3 is TGTGCCTTTTGGACTAGCGGGAGTTGGCCCTACGAGCAGTACTTC.

This chain uses TRBV27 with TRBJ1-5; 7 bases line up with TRBD1. This CDR3 is built from 14 residues. The junction had 8 bases not matched to a gene; V was cut back by 7 bases and J by 5 bases. The germline gives CDR1 MNHEY, CDR2 SMNVEV (reference sequence). The CDR3 reads CASNPQGTDQPQHF. In DNA form, the CDR3 reads TGTGCCAGCAACCCACAGGGGACGGATCAGCCCCAGCATTTT.

As for this clone: A read error may be the cause here, since a much bigger clone is one base away. Other DNA sequences in the same sample also yield this CDR3. The chain combines TRBV30 with TRBJ1-1; D call uncertain. The CDR3 has 13 residues. V dropped 0 bases and J dropped 0 bases, with 5 bases sitting between them. Germline CDR1 and CDR2: GTSNPN and SVGIG (reference sequence). The CDR3 DNA sequence: TGTGCCTGGAGTGTAGGAGTGAACACTGAAGCTTTCTTT. Translated, it gives CAWSVGVNTEAFF.

The chain couples TRBV14 to TRBJ2-7, with TRBD2 identical over 11 bases. In germline, CDR1 is SGHDN, CDR2 FVKESK. Germline trimming cut 6 bases from V and 2 bases from J; bases unmatched to any gene: 0. The CDR3 loop spans 13 amino acids. CDR3 in DNA: TGTGCCAGCAGGACTAGCGGGACCTACGAGCAGTACTTC. It translates to CASRTSGTYEQYF.

The CDR3 sequence is CASSQQSAGTGVSYEQYF. In DNA, the CDR3 is TGTGCCAGCAGCCAACAGTCCGCCGGGACAGGGGTCTCCTACGAGCAGTACTTC. The V and J genes are TRBV13 and TRBJ2-7; TRBD1 matches at 10 bases. V was clipped by 5 bases and J by 0 bases; unmatched bases: 13. The CDR3 has 18 residues. CDR1 and CDR2 from the germline V gene are PRHDT and FYEKMQ (reference sequence).

J is TRBJ1-2 and V is TRBV6-6; tentative D call: TRBD1 (6 bases). This CDR3 comprises 16 residues. The V end lost 0 bases, the J end lost 9 bases, and 20 bases lay between the germline ends. Looked up from germline, CDR1 is MNHNY and CDR2 is SVGAGI (reference sequence). The CDR3 loop is CASSYSIDPMGHSYTF. For the CDR3, the DNA is TGTGCCAGCAGTTACTCTATCGATCCCATGGGACACAGCTACACCTTC.

V gene TRBV4-3 combines with J gene TRBJ1-2; no definite D call. The V gene lost 0 bases and the J gene lost 4 bases, with 6 bases spanning the gap. Per germline, CDR1 LGHNA and CDR2 YSLEER. CDR3 length equals 13 residues. This CDR3 is CASSQDHTYGYTF. The CDR3 DNA is TGCGCCAGCAGCCAAGATCATACCTATGGCTACACCTTC.

A remark on this clone: Other DNA sequences in this sample translate to the same CDR3. This chain connects TRBV9 to TRBJ2-7, with D maybe TRBD1 (6 bases). Germline CDR1 reads SGDLS; CDR2 reads YYNGEE. V shed 0 bases and J shed 4 bases, with 11 bases lying between them. The CDR3 is made up of 14 amino acids. The CDR3 loop reads CASSVGGTGYEQYF. As DNA, the CDR3 is TGTGCCAGCAGCGTAGGGGGTACAGGGTACGAGCAGTACTTC.

The chain combines TRBV6-6 with TRBJ2-3; TRBD2 matches at 8 bases. Germline values: CDR1 MNHNY, CDR2 SVGAGI (reference sequence). The CDR3 has 16 residues. The V and J ends lost 8 bases and 2 bases, in that order; junction bases with no gene match: 12. The CDR3 bases are TGTGCCAGCTATACTTCCAGCGGGGGAGCCACAGATACGCAGTATTTT. Encoded protein: CASYTSSGGATDTQYF.

The chain uses TRBV29-1 and TRBJ2-1; 7 bases line up with TRBD1. The CDR3 covers 11 residues. Germline-derived CDR1 and CDR2 are SQVTM and ANQGSEA. Trimming at V came to 7 bases and at J to 3 bases, leaving 0 bases not matched to a gene. The CDR3 DNA reads TGCAGCGGGGACAGCTACAATGAGCAGTTCTTC. As protein: CSGDSYNEQFF.

The chain couples TRBV7-2 to TRBJ2-3, with D possibly being TRBD2 (6 bases). Germline V gene data show CDR1 as SGHTA and CDR2 as FQGNSA. This CDR3 contains 15 residues. The V end was cut by 3 bases, the J end by 4 bases, with 14 bases between. CDR3 DNA: TGTGCCAGCAGCTTCCTATCGGGAGTAGCAGATACGCAGTATTTT. Translation gives CASSFLSGVADTQYF.

Regarding this clone: This clone may be a read error of a much larger clone one base away. Other DNA sequences in the same sample also yield this CDR3. V is TRBV7-9 and J is TRBJ2-3, with TRBD2 matching 7 bases. This CDR3 is built from 16 residues. The V gene's germline CDR1 is SEHNR and CDR2 FQNEAQ (reference sequence). Trimming cost V 2 bases and J 6 bases; bases outside gene matches: 11. The chain's CDR3 is CASSLSPSGPTDTQYF. DNA of the CDR3: TGTGCCAGCAGCTTAAGCCCTAGCGGCCCCACGGATACGCAGTATTTT.

V and J are TRBV2 and TRBJ2-7, with D possibly called TRBD1 or TRBD2 (5 bases each). Germline assignment: CDR1 SNHLY and CDR2 FYNNEI. Trimming shortened V by 0 bases and J by 2 bases, and 11 bases separated the two germline ends. CDR3 length: 15 amino acids. CDR3 region: CASSEAPQEAYEQYF. CDR3 nucleotide sequence: TGTGCCAGCAGTGAAGCTCCACAGGAGGCCTACGAGCAGTACTTC.

V is TRBV4-1 and J is TRBJ2-7, with 9 bases fitting TRBD1. The V gene's germline CDR1 is MGHRA and CDR2 YSYEKL. This CDR3 spans 16 amino acids. V lost 4 bases and J lost 3; bases outside the gene matches: 10. The CDR3 DNA reads TGCGCCAGCAGCCGCACCGGGACAGGGCTTGGCTACGAGCAGTACTTC. As protein: CASSRTGTGLGYEQYF.

The rearrangement joins TRBV6-5 to TRBJ2-7; TRBD1 aligns across 8 bases. The CDR3 covers 15 residues. V dropped 5 bases and J dropped 7; count of bases not matched to a gene: 13. Germline V gene sequence: CDR1 MNHEY, CDR2 SVGAGI. This CDR3 reads CASSPFRQGRLEQYF. CDR3 sequence (DNA): TGTGCCAGCAGTCCCTTTAGACAGGGGAGGTTAGAGCAGTACTTC.

This chain joins TRBV27 and TRBJ2-7; tentatively, D is TRBD1 or TRBD2 (5 bases each). CDR3 size: 15 residues. V was trimmed by 2 bases and J by 4 bases, leaving 15 bases between them. CDR1 is MNHEY, CDR2 SMNVEV, per germline (reference sequence). For the CDR3, the DNA is TGTGCCAGCAGTTTAGGGACCGAGCACATATACGAGCAGTACTTC. As protein: CASSLGTEHIYEQYF.

This chain joins TRBV7-9 and TRBJ1-5, with 7 bases that match TRBD1. CDR3 length: 12 amino acids. With V trimmed by 4 bases and J by 8 bases, 2 bases remained unmatched. Germline V gene data show CDR1 as SEHNR and CDR2 as FQNEAQ (reference sequence). This CDR3 is CASSYTGEPQHF. CDR3 nucleotide sequence: TGTGCCAGCAGCTACACAGGGGAGCCCCAGCATTTT. Variable domain in full (rest from reference TRBV7-9 and TRBJ1-5): DTGVSQNPRHKITKRGQNVTFRCDPISEHNRLYWYRQTLGQGPEFLTYFQNEAQLEKSRLLSDRFSAERPKGSFSTLEIQRTEQGDSAMYLCASSYTGEPQHFGDGTRLSIL.

This chain links TRBV2 with TRBJ2-1; 12 bases are shared with TRBD2. Germline V lookup: CDR1 SNHLY, CDR2 FYNNEI. The CDR3 covers 13 residues. J lost 4 bases, V lost 10 bases, and 2 bases had no gene match. CDR3 DNA: TGTGCCACACTAGCGGGAGGTTACAATGAGCAGTTCTTC. It translates to CATLAGGYNEQFF.

This clone was observed a single time. The chain uses TRBV7-8 and TRBJ2-3; no firm D call. The CDR3 runs to 12 residues. Trimming took off 5 bases at V and 3 bases at J, with 6 bases between the two ends. CDR1 SGHVS and CDR2 FQNEAQ come from the germline V gene. CDR3 sequence reads: CASSIDTDTQYF. In DNA, the CDR3 is TGTGCCAGCAGCATAGATACAGATACGCAGTATTTT.

The rearrangement uses TRBV5-6 and TRBJ2-2; 8 nucleotides align to TRBD2. The length of the CDR3 is 16 residues. Germline trimming cut 0 bases from V and 5 bases from J; bases unmatched to any gene: 6. CDR1 SGHDT and CDR2 YYEEEE come from the germline V gene. CDR3 DNA sequence: TGTGCCAGCAGCTTGGGCCCGGGACTAGGGACCGGGGAGCTGTTTTTT. This translates into CASSLGPGLGTGELFF.

Points on this clone: One base away lies a much larger clone, so this may be a sequencing read error. The chain combines TRBV9 with TRBJ2-1; possibly TRBD2 for D (6 bases). V gave up 4 bases and J gave up 2 bases, with 10 bases separating them. CDR1 SGDLS and CDR2 YYNGEE come from the germline V gene. The CDR3 is 14 amino acids. CDR3: CASSSGLPYNEQFF. CDR3 DNA sequence: TGTGCCAGCAGCTCGGGACTCCCCTACAATGAGCAGTTCTTC. The whole variable domain, remainder taken from reference TRBV9 and TRBJ2-1, is DSGVTQTPKHLITATGQRVTLRCSPRSGDLSVYWYQQSLDQGLQFLIQYYNGEERAKGNILERFSAQQFPDLHSELNLSSLELGDSALYFCASSSGLPYNEQFFGPGTRLTVL.

The chain is built from TRBV5-6 and TRBJ2-3; D is unresolved. The CDR3 runs 15 residues. Germline-derived CDR1 and CDR2 are SGHDT and YYEEEE. Trimming stripped 0 bases from V and 4 bases from J, with 12 bases between. CDR3 in DNA: TGTGCCAGCAGCTTGGACCTAGAGGCGCCAGATACGCAGTATTTT. It is translated as CASSLDLEAPDTQYF.

The gene calls are TRBV4-1 and TRBJ2-4; D is unresolved. There are 13 residues in the CDR3. Per the germline V gene, CDR1 is MGHRA and CDR2 is YSYEKL. V was shortened by 2 bases and J by 2 bases, with 4 bases between the two germline ends. CDR3 DNA: TGCGCCAGCAGCCAAATCACCAAAAACATTCAGTACTTC. It encodes CASSQITKNIQYF.